Below, 24 T cell receptor beta chains from the same sample are listed, as sequenced in a study of blood T cell repertoires in COVID-19. Clones were read by immunoSEQ multiplex PCR, and TCRdb kept only the in-frame ones, dropping some. Found here are around 29,000 clones, approximately 90% of them singletons; the top ten hold around 10%. The sample consisted of peripheral blood. The receptors derive from a human donor in a cohort sampled during active COVID-19.

The gene calls are TRBV19 and TRBJ2-3, with no clear D. With 3 bases removed from V and 2 bases from J, the gap between germline ends came to 21 bases. Germline V gene sequence: CDR1 LNHDA, CDR2 SQIVND (reference sequence). The CDR3 runs to 18 residues. CDR3 residues: CASSISSRKFYDTDTQYF. DNA for the CDR3: TGTGCCAGTAGTATTTCTTCTAGGAAGTTCTACGACACAGATACGCAGTATTTT.

This chain uses TRBV6-5 with TRBJ2-1; the match to TRBD2 covers 7 bases. This CDR3 is built from 15 residues. From germline, CDR1 is MNHEY and CDR2 SVGAGI. Trimming cost V 0 bases and J 7 bases; bases outside gene matches: 6. The chain's CDR3 is CASSYSGGRGNEQFF. CDR3 nucleotides: TGTGCCAGCAGTTACTCGGGCGGGCGGGGGAATGAGCAGTTCTTC.

J is TRBJ2-1 and V is TRBV7-2; TRBD1 agrees at 8 bases. The CDR3 consists of 16 residues. J lost 4 bases, V lost 1 base, and 6 bases had no gene match. Germline values: CDR1 SGHTA, CDR2 FQGNSA. The CDR3 bases are TGTGCCAGCAGCTTAGTTCGTGGACAGGGATACAATGAGCAGTTCTTC. It yields the protein CASSLVRGQGYNEQFF.

The chain employs TRBV4-1 and TRBJ1-4; D may be TRBD1 (6 bases). From germline, CDR1 is MGHRA and CDR2 YSYEKL. V was clipped by 0 bases and J by 5 bases, with 13 bases between them. The length of the CDR3 is 16 residues. The CDR3, as DNA: TGCGCCAGCAGCCAAGAAACGGACAGCTACAATGAAAAACTGTTTTTT. It specifies CASSQETDSYNEKLFF.

The CDR3 reads CASSLGDFTDTQYF. The CDR3 DNA follows: TGTGCCAGCAGCTTGGGGGACTTCACAGATACGCAGTATTTT. This chain connects TRBV5-4 to TRBJ2-3; tentatively, D is TRBD2 (6 bases). V lost 0 bases and J 2 bases, leaving 7 bases between the germline ends. From germline, CDR1 is SGHNT and CDR2 YYREEE (reference sequence). The CDR3 has 14 residues.

In its sample, this clone was seen once. The CDR3 DNA is TGTGCCAGCAGGCAAAACAGGGCTGGAAACACCATATATTTT. Translating gives CASRQNRAGNTIYF. The chain has TRBV2 and TRBJ1-3, with TRBD1 as a possible D gene (6 bases). The CDR3 sequence is 14 residues long. Germline V gene data show CDR1 as SNHLY and CDR2 as FYNNEI. The ends were cut back, 6 bases at V and 2 bases at J, with 11 bases in the middle.

This clone appeared a single time. The chain links TRBV6-4 to TRBJ1-5, with D unresolved. This CDR3 comprises 15 residues. The V gene's germline CDR1 is MRHNA and CDR2 SNTAGT. V lost 2 bases and J lost 2, with 10 bases in between. The CDR3 is CASSDPREGNQPQHF. CDR3 sequence (DNA): TGTGCCAGCAGTGACCCGAGGGAGGGCAATCAGCCCCAGCATTTT.

The chain employs TRBV3-1 (or the pseudogene TRBV3-2) and TRBJ2-1; 9 bases match TRBD2. CDR3 length: 15 residues. Trimming cost V 4 bases and J 6 bases; bases outside gene matches: 7. Germline CDR1 reads LGHDT; CDR2 reads YNNKEL (reference sequence). The CDR3 is CASSPRTSEINEQFF. The DNA of the CDR3 is TGTGCCAGCAGCCCGCGGACTAGCGAGATCAATGAGCAGTTCTTC.

This sequence joins TRBV2 and TRBJ2-1; TRBD2 agrees at 10 bases. V lost 5 bases and J lost 9; bases outside the gene matches: 4. CDR3 length equals 13 residues. Germline CDR1 and CDR2: SNHLY and FYNNEI. CDR3 nucleotides: TGTGCCAGCAGTAGCGGACTAGCGGCTGAGCAGTTCTTC. Its protein is CASSSGLAAEQFF.

The CDR3 DNA is TGTGCCAGCAGTACCCCGTTGGCGGGCACTGAAGCTTTCTTT. Translating gives CASSTPLAGTEAFF. The chain uses TRBV6-5 and TRBJ1-1; D ambiguous. Trimming left V 5 bases short and J 4 bases short, with 14 bases between. From germline, CDR1 is MNHEY and CDR2 SVGAGI. This CDR3 has 14 residues.

The CDR3 here is CASSQDLAGTSYNEQFF. CDR3 nucleotide sequence: TGTGCCAGCAGCCAGGACTTAGCGGGAACGTCCTACAATGAGCAGTTCTTC. The chain combines TRBV4-2 with TRBJ2-1; 8 nucleotides align to TRBD2. CDR1 LGHNA and CDR2 YNFKEQ come from the germline V gene. The V gene end was trimmed by 3 bases and the J gene end by 1 base; junction bases not matched to a gene: 8. The CDR3 is made up of 17 amino acids.

The genes are TRBV7-3 and TRBJ1-1; 10 bases agree with TRBD1. Germline lookup yields CDR1 SGHTA and CDR2 FQGTGA. Trimming took 0 bases from V and 4 from J; bases not matched to a gene: 8. This CDR3 is built from 17 residues. CDR3 in DNA: TGTGCCAGCAGCTTAACGTCCCGGGACAGGGGAGCCACTGAAGCTTTCTTT. Protein sequence: CASSLTSRDRGATEAFF.

This rearrangement joins TRBV19 to TRBJ2-3; a weak D match, TRBD1 (6 bases). The CDR3 length is 15 residues. The germline CDR1 and CDR2 sequences are LNHDA and SQIVND (reference sequence). V lost 5 bases and J lost 2, with 14 bases in between. The CDR3 sequence is CASSRVGQNTDTQYF. CDR3 DNA: TGTGCCAGTAGTCGAGTCGGACAGAACACAGATACGCAGTATTTT.

This clone showed up just a few times. V is TRBV6-5 and J is TRBJ2-2; 8 nucleotides match TRBD1. Germline CDR1 MNHEY, CDR2 SVGAGI. V was clipped by 6 bases and J by 6 bases; unmatched bases: 9. This CDR3 contains 15 residues. The chain's CDR3 is CASRLTGGWAGELFF. The CDR3 nucleotides read TGTGCCAGCAGGCTCACAGGGGGGTGGGCCGGGGAGCTGTTTTTT.

The J gene is TRBJ2-7, the V gene TRBV9; the D gene is possibly TRBD2 (6 bases). The CDR3 is 14 residues long. CDR1 is SGDLS and CDR2 is YYNGEE in the germline V gene. Trimming took 7 bases from V and 0 from J, leaving 14 bases between them. The CDR3 reads CASPRGRISYEQYF. CDR3 nucleotides: TGTGCCAGCCCGCGGGGACGCATCTCCTACGAGCAGTACTTC.

The CDR3 is CASSRTSGGVSTDTQYF. The CDR3 DNA follows: TGTGCCAGCTCCCGGACTAGCGGGGGGGTCTCCACAGATACGCAGTATTTT. This rearrangement joins TRBV5-8 to TRBJ2-3, with 15 bases identical to TRBD2. Unmatched junction bases numbered 8, after V lost 7 bases and J lost 2 bases. CDR3 length equals 17 residues. In germline, CDR1 is SGHTS, CDR2 YDEGEE.

The chain recombines TRBV9 with TRBJ2-3; 11 positions match TRBD2. The CDR3 runs to 15 residues. The V and J ends lost 3 bases and 5 bases, in that order; junction bases with no gene match: 5. Per germline, CDR1 SGDLS and CDR2 YYNGEE. The CDR3 region has the DNA TGTGCCAGCAGCGAACTAGCGGGAGATGTAGATACGCAGTATTTT. Its translation: CASSELAGDVDTQYF.

V and J are TRBV6-4 and TRBJ2-3; 10 bases line up with TRBD2. The germline gives CDR1 MRHNA, CDR2 SNTAGT. V lost 3 bases and J lost 6; bases outside the gene matches: 9. The CDR3 is 16 residues long. This CDR3 reads CASSEGSAGGPDTQYF. Here the CDR3 DNA reads TGTGCCAGCAGTGAAGGTTCAGCGGGAGGGCCGGATACGCAGTATTTT.

The J gene is TRBJ1-1, the V gene TRBV6-1; no clear D gene. The CDR3 totals 14 residues. The germline V and J ends were trimmed by 2 bases and 1 base, with 8 bases remaining between them. Germline CDR1 and CDR2: MNHNS and SASEGT. The CDR3 spells CASSEFPRNTEAFF. In DNA, the CDR3 is TGTGCCAGCAGTGAATTTCCGAGGAACACTGAAGCTTTCTTT.

The chain combines TRBV2 with TRBJ1-2; 9 bases align to TRBD1. Losses at the gene ends were 7 bases for V and 0 bases for J; bases not matched to a gene: 15. The CDR3 sequence is 18 residues long. Germline V CDR1 and CDR2: SNHLY, FYNNEI. CDR3 DNA: TGTGCCAGCAAAGGAGGAGGACAGGGGATTAGCTCTAACTATGGCTACACCTTC. It codes for CASKGGGQGISSNYGYTF.

This chain links TRBV5-1 with TRBJ2-1, with 8 bases matching TRBD1. The CDR3 length is 17 residues. Germline V gene sequence: CDR1 SGHRS, CDR2 YFSETQ. Trimming at V came to 1 base and at J to 0 bases, leaving 6 bases not matched to a gene. The CDR3 bases are TGCGCCAGCAGCTTGTTTGCGCAGGGGGCCTCCTACAATGAGCAGTTCTTC. Translation: CASSLFAQGASYNEQFF. The full variable domain, completed using reference TRBV5-1 and TRBJ2-1, is KAGVTQTPRYLIKTRGQQVTLSCSPISGHRSVSWYQQTPGQGLQFLFEYFSETQRNKGNFPGRFSGRQFSNSRSEMNVSTLELGDSALYLCASSLFAQGASYNEQFFGPGTRLTVL.

J is TRBJ1-2 and V is TRBV27; TRBD1 agrees at 9 bases. CDR3 length: 15 residues. The germline gives CDR1 MNHEY, CDR2 SMNVEV (reference sequence). With 6 bases clipped from V and 6 bases from J, the junction kept 11 bases outside the gene matches. CDR3 amino acids: CASRSGGQGFNGYTF. The CDR3 nucleotides read TGTGCCAGCAGGTCGGGGGGACAGGGTTTCAATGGCTACACCTTC.

The chain links TRBV7-2 to TRBJ1-2; possibly TRBD1 for D (6 bases). Deletions cut 11 bases from V and 5 bases from J, with 18 bases between. Germline V gene sequence: CDR1 SGHTA, CDR2 FQGNSA. The CDR3 runs to 13 residues. CDR3 amino acids: CAGTMGHGYGYTF. The CDR3 DNA reads TGTGCCGGCACAATGGGACACGGATATGGCTACACCTTC.

J is TRBJ2-7 and V is TRBV7-5; the tabulated D call, TRBD1, remains unverified against the DNA. TRBV7-5 is a listed pseudogene. CDR3 length equals 15 residues. CDR3 amino acids: CVRSLVPDRAYEQYF. CDR3 coding DNA: TGTGTCAGAAGCTTAGTTCCCGACAGGGCCTACGAGCAGTACTTC.